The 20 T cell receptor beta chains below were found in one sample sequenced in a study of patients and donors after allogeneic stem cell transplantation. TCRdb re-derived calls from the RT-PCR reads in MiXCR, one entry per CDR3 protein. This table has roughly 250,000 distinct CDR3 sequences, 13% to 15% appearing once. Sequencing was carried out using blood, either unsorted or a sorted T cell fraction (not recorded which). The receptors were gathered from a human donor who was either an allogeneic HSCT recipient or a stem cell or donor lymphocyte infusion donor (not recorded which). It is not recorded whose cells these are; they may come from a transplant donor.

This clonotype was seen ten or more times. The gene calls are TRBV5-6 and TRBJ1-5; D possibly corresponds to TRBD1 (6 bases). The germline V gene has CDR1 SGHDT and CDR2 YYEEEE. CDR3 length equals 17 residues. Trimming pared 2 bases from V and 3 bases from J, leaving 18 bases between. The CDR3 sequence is CASSFLGGRGINQPQHF. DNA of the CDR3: TGTGCCAGCAGCTTTTTGGGGGGGCGAGGGATCAATCAGCCCCAGCATTTT.

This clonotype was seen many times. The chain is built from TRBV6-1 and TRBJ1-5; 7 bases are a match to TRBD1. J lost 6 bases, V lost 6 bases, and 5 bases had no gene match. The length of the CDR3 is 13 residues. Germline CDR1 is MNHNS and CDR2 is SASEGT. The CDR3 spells CASRSRGGQPQHF. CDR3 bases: TGTGCCAGCAGAAGCAGGGGGGGTCAGCCCCAGCATTTT.

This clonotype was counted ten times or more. The CDR3 protein is CASSPQQASYEQYF. In nucleotides, the CDR3 is TGTGCCAGCAGCCCTCAACAGGCATCCTACGAGCAGTACTTC. The gene calls are TRBV7-2 and TRBJ2-7, with D maybe TRBD1 (5 bases). The germline V gene has CDR1 SGHTA and CDR2 FQGNSA. The length of the CDR3 is 14 residues. The ends were cut back, 5 bases at V and 1 base at J, with 12 bases in the middle.

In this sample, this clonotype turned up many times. CDR3 sequence (DNA): TGCAGTGCCACCTGGCGGGGCGATGAGCAGTTCTTC. Translating gives CSATWRGDEQFF. The gene calls are TRBV20-1 and TRBJ2-1; D perhaps matches TRBD2 (6 bases). CDR1 is DFQATT and CDR2 is SNEGSKA in the germline V gene (reference sequence). This CDR3 is built from 12 residues. Trimming stripped 6 bases from V and 8 bases from J, with 14 bases between.

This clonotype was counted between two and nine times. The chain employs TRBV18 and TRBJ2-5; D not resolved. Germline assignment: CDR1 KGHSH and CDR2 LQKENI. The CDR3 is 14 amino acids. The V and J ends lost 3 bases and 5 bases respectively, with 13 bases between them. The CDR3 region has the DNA TGTGCCAGCTCACCCCCGGCAGCTTCCGAGACCCAGTACTTC. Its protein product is CASSPPAASETQYF.

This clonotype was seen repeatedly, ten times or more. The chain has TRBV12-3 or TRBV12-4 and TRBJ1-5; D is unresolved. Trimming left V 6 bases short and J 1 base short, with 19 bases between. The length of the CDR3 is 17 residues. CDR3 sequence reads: CASSVLDMGMSNQPQHF. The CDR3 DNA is TGTGCCAGCAGCGTCCTCGACATGGGGATGAGCAATCAGCCCCAGCATTTT.

DNA of the CDR3: TGTGCCAGCAGTGGGGGAATAATTGAGTTCTTC. Encoded protein: CASSGGIIEFF. This sequence joins TRBV6-1 and TRBJ2-1, with D unclear. The V end lost 4 bases, the J end lost 14 bases, and 12 bases lay between the germline ends. The germline CDR1 and CDR2 sequences are MNHNS and SASEGT. The CDR3 length is 11 residues.

The CDR3 region is CASSRKSGIGTEAFF. CDR3 DNA sequence: TGTGCCAGCAGCAGGAAGTCGGGGATTGGGACTGAAGCTTTCTTT. The rearrangement uses TRBV12-3 or TRBV12-4 and TRBJ1-1; D gene unclear. The CDR3 sequence is 15 residues long. V was cut by 6 bases and J by 5 bases, with 19 bases left in between.

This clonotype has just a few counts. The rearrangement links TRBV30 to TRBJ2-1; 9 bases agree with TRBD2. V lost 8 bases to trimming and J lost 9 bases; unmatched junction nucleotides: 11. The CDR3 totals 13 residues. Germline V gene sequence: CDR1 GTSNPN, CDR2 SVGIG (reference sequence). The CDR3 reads CAGGTVAGVEQFF. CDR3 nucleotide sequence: TGTGCCGGGGGTACGGTAGCGGGAGTTGAGCAGTTCTTC. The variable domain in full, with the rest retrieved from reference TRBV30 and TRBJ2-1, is SQTIHQWPATLVQPVGSPLSLECTVEGTSNPNLYWYRQAAGRGLQLLFYSVGIGQISSEVPQNLSASRPQDRQFILSSKKLLLSDSGFYLCAGGTVAGVEQFFGPGTRLTVL.

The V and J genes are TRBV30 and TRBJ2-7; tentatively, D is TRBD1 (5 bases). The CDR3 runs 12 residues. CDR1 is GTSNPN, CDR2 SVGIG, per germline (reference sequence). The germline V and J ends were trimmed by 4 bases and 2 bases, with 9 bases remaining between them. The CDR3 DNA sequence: TGTGCCTGGAAGGGGCCGCCCTACGAGCAGTACTTC. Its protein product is CAWKGPPYEQYF.

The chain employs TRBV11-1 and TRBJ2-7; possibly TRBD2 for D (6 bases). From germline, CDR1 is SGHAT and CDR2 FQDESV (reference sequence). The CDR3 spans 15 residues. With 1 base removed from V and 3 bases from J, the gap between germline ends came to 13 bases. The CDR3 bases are TGTGCCAGCAGCTTAGAAGGGGAGGACTACTACGAGCAGTACTTC. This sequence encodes CASSLEGEDYYEQYF.

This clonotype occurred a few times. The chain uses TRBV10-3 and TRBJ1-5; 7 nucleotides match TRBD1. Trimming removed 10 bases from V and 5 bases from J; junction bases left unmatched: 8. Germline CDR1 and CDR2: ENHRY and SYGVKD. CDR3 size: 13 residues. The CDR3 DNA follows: TGTGCCACGCGGGGACAGCACGATCAGCCCCAGCATTTT. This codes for CATRGQHDQPQHF.

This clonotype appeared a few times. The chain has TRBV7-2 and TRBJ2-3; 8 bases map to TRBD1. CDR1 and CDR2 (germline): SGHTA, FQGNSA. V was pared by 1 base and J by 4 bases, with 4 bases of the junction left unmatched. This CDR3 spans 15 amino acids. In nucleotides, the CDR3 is TGTGCCAGCAGCTTAGGCCCAGGGGGCGCAGATACGCAGTATTTT. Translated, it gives CASSLGPGGADTQYF. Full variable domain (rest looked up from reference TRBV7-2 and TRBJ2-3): GAGVSQSPSNKVTEKGKDVELRCDPISGHTALYWYRQSLGQGLEFLIYFQGNSAPDKSGLPSDRFSAERTGGSVSTLTIQRTQQEDSAVYLCASSLGPGGADTQYFGPGTRLTVL.

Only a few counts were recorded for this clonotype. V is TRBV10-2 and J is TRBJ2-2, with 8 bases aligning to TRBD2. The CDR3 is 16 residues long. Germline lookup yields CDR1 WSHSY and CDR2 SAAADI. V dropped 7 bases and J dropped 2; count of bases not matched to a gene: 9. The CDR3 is CASKKVGGANTGELFF. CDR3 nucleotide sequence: TGCGCCAGCAAGAAAGTCGGGGGGGCTAACACCGGGGAGCTGTTTTTT.

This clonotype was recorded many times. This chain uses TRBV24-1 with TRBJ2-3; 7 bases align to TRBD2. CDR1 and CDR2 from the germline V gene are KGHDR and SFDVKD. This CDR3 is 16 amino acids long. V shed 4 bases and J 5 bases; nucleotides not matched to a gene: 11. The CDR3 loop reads CATSEIAGGKRDTQYF. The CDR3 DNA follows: TGTGCCACCAGTGAAATAGCGGGTGGGAAGAGAGATACGCAGTATTTT.

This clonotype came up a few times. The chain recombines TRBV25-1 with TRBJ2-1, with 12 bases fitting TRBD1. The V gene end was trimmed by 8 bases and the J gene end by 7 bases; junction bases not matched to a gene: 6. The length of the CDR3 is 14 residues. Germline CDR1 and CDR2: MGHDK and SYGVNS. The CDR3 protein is CASEGQGARNEQFF. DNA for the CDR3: TGTGCCAGCGAGGGACAGGGGGCGAGGAATGAGCAGTTCTTC.

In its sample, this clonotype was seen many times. This chain's CDR3 is CASRGTGGSEQYF. The DNA for the CDR3 is TGTGCCAGCAGAGGGACAGGGGGCTCCGAGCAGTACTTC. This chain joins TRBV6-6 and TRBJ2-7; 12 nucleotides agree with TRBD1. The V gene end was trimmed by 6 bases and the J gene end by 6 bases; junction bases not matched to a gene: 3. Looked up from germline, CDR1 is MNHNY and CDR2 is SVGAGI (reference sequence). The CDR3 extends over 13 amino acids.

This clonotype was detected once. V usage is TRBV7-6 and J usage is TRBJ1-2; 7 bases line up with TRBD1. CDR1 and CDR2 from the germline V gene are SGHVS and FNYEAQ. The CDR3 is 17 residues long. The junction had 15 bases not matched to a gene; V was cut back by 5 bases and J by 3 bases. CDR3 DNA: TGTGCCAGCAGCCCCAAGGCGGGACAGCGAGCCCACTATGGCTACACCTTC. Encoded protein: CASSPKAGQRAHYGYTF.

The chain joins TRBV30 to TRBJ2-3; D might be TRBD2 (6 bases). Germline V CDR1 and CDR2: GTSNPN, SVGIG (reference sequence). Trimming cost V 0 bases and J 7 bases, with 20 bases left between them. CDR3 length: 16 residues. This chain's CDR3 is CAWSVLRGRAVHTQYF. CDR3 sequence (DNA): TGTGCCTGGAGTGTACTGCGGGGTCGGGCGGTTCATACGCAGTATTTT.

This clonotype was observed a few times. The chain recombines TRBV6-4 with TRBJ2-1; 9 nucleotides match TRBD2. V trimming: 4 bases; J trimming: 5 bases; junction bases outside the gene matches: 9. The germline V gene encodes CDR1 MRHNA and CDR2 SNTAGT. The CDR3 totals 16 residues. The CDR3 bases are TGTGCCAGCAGTGTGTCTATAAGCGGGGGGAACAATGAGCAGTTCTTC. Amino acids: CASSVSISGGNNEQFF.